This T cell receptor beta chain stems from a study of long-term antiretroviral therapy in people with HIV. General study points: The range of CDR3 lengths in HIV repertoires proved narrower than that found in controls.

Survey-level immunoSEQ v3.0 assays were run. TCRdb's table, derived via immunoSEQ multiplex PCR, lists solely in-frame clones and lacks some. The sample yields tens of thousands of clones, around 78% seen once. Per the germline V gene, CDR1 is SGHDT and CDR2 is YYEEEE. The CDR3 extends over 15 amino acids. Trimming removed 5 bases from V and 2 bases from J; junction bases left unmatched: 6. Regarding this clone: The antigen is unknown.

Source: unsorted PBMCs, taken 3.1 years after starting antiretroviral therapy. This sequence originates from a woman aged 45-60 years with HIV. This sequence joins TRBV5-6 and TRBJ2-3; TRBD1 aligns across 9 bases. The CDR3 DNA sequence: TGTGCCAGCAGAACCGGGACAGGGATCACAGATACGCAGTATTTT. It encodes CASRTGTGITDTQYF.